This T cell receptor (beta chain) was documented in a study of blood T cell repertoires in COVID-19. Study at large: Whether acute or convalescent, the COVID-19 samples came from the United States, Italy and Spain. In each case, the material was cDNA or gDNA derived from T cells, B-cell-depleted T cells, or PBMCs.

This CDR3 region has 15 residues. V was trimmed by 4 bases and J by 2 bases, leaving 15 bases between them. CDR1 and CDR2 (germline): SGHKS, YYEKEE (reference sequence). As handled by the study authors: Counts of nucleated cells, estimated from reference gene primer amplification, were obtained. Libraries were prepared by immunoSEQ multiplex PCR; TCRdb keeps only in-frame clonotypes and omits some of them. V and J calls and clone size are given by that table; D and trimming were obtained from the DNA. The sample records 80,000 to 100,000 clones, around 86% being singletons. This clone was picked up a small number of times.

This chain joins TRBV5-5 and TRBJ1-1; maybe TRBD1 (5 bases). The sample comprised peripheral blood. The sequence derives from a man in his forties or fifties with acute or convalescent COVID-19. The chain's CDR3 is CASSGPTASNTEAFF. Here the CDR3 DNA reads TGTGCCAGCAGCGGCCCGACAGCGTCTAACACTGAAGCTTTCTTT.